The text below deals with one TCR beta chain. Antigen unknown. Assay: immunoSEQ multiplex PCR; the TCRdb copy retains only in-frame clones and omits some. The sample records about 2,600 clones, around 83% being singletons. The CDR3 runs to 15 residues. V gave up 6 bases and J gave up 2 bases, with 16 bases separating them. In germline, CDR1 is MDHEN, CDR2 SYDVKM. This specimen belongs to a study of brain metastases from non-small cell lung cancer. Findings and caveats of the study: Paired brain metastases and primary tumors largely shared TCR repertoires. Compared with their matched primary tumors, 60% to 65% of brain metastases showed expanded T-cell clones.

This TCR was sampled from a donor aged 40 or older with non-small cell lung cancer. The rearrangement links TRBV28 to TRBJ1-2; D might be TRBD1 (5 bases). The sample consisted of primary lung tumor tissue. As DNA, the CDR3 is TGTGCCAGCAGGATCGCGAGGGACTCAAACTATGGCTACACCTTC. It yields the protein CASRIARDSNYGYTF.